This TCR beta chain derives from a study of T cell repertoires in cytomegalovirus infection. Study-wide context: Signatures in public TCR beta sequences pointed to both CMV infection and matching HLA type. Notes on the study in general: Ex vivo responses were dominated by HLA-C-restricted CMV-specific TCR beta clonotypes.

TCRdb passed the reads through MiXCR, listing each CDR3 protein once. The sample comprises roughly 310,000 distinct CDR3 sequences, under 20% of which are singletons, and about 12% rests with the top ten. CDR3 length equals 12 residues. V gave up 4 bases and J gave up 10 bases, with 11 bases separating them. The germline gives CDR1 MDHEN, CDR2 SYDVKM. This clonotype was found a few times. Its antigen is still unknown. The TCR was taken from a human donor in good health (CMV status not recorded). Some clones in this sample may be carry-over from other donors' samples. The chain combines TRBV28 with TRBJ2-1; no reliable D call. Sequencing used PBMCs. The CDR3 DNA reads as TGTGCCAGCAGTTCCCCTCGGGCGGAGCAGTTCTTC. Its translation is CASSSPRAEQFF.